This T cell receptor (beta chain) came from a study of cytomegalovirus exposure and HLA in healthy donors. Study-level information: Later, an analysis reported that the 95 to 150 validation repertoires had used the same platform as the roughly 700 first-cohort repertoires.

As to this clone: The antigen remains unidentified.

Study observations and caveats: According to a subsequent analysis, TCR clusters from the first cohort were inclined to appear together in the 110 or so validation repertoires. The study flagged approximately 180 TCR beta chains as cytomegalovirus-associated. High specificity and sensitivity for cytomegalovirus status were reported for the classifier.

Assay used: immunoSEQ multiplex PCR; TCRdb lists only in-frame clones, some missing. The table lists approximately 220,000 clones, approximately 80% of them singletons. The length of the CDR3 is 15 residues. With V trimmed by 4 bases and J by 4 bases, 8 bases remained unmatched. CDR1 is GTSNPN, CDR2 SVGIG, per germline (reference sequence). This clonotype originated in a woman aged 25 to 39 in good health and CMV-seropositive. V and J are TRBV30 and TRBJ2-1, with TRBD2 matching 9 bases. The sample consisted of PBMCs. CDR3 bases: TGTGCCTGGAAGGGCGGGAGGGCCATTTACAATGAGCAGTTCTTC. Amino acids: CAWKGGRAIYNEQFF.